The 9 T cell receptor beta chains below come from one sample, sequenced in a study of T cells in women clearing cervical HPV infection (dated by TCRdb to between 2017 and 2018). The library relied on the immunoSEQ multiplex PCR assay. TCRdb re-hosts the immuneACCESS table, in-frame sequences only. Its copies lack some clones; in the studies checked, an unresolved V gene accounts for under half of them, and the cause for the rest is not known. The sample table holds some 31,000 clones. 6.5% to 8% of the sample is taken by the ten largest. Sequences were obtained from blood buffy coat. These receptors all come from a woman aged 18 to 75 with a cervical HPV16 infection that either progressed to CIN3+ or cleared (not recorded which).

The CDR3 region is CASSRRGSTDTQYF. The sequenced CDR3 bases are TGTGCCAGTAGTAGGCGGGGGAGCACAGATACG. The chain is built from TRBV19 and TRBJ2-3; 7 positions match TRBD2. The CDR3 is cut off 3 residues early in the read; its end comes from the germline J gene. V lost 4 bases to trimming and J lost 0 bases; unmatched junction nucleotides: 1. This CDR3 has 14 residues. Germline V lookup: CDR1 LNHDA, CDR2 SQIVND (reference sequence).

As concerns this clone: The observed sequence ends 3 residues before the CDR3 terminus, with the missing tail filled in from the germline J gene. This chain connects TRBV5-1 to TRBJ1-3, with 8 bases identical to TRBD1. V lost 4 bases, J lost 0 bases, and 9 bases stayed unmatched. The germline CDR1 and CDR2 sequences are SGHRS and YFSETQ. The CDR3 length is 17 residues. The CDR3 reads CASSPSRTGSSGNTIYF. The CDR3 DNA, read in part, is TGCGCCAGCAGCCCGTCCCGGACAGGGAGCTCTGGAAACACC.

On this clone: The missing CDR3 end, 3 residues past where the read stops, is filled in from the germline J gene. V and J are TRBV20-1 and TRBJ2-1; no firm D call. The CDR3 is 14 amino acids. V dropped 5 bases and J dropped 0 bases, with 11 bases sitting between them. The germline V gene has CDR1 DFQATT and CDR2 SNEGSKA (reference sequence). CDR3 loop: CSASHTPSYNEQFF. Incomplete CDR3 DNA: TGCAGTGCTTCTCACACCCCCTCCTACAATGAG.

A word on this clone: Read sequence stops 3 residues before the CDR3 end, and the germline J gene provides the missing end. The V call is TRBV19, the J call TRBJ1-2; a weak D match, TRBD1 (5 bases). Germline assignment: CDR1 LNHDA and CDR2 SQIVND (reference sequence). The CDR3 runs to 14 residues. CDR3 sequence: CASSKDRKNYDYTF. The sequenced CDR3 bases are TGTGCCAGTAGTAAAGACAGAAAAAACTACGAC.

Concerning this clone itself: The read ends 3 residues early relative to the CDR3; the germline J gene fills the gap. J is TRBJ2-3 and V is TRBV7-3, with TRBD1 as a possible D gene (6 bases). From germline, CDR1 is SGHTA and CDR2 FQGTGA. This CDR3 region has 16 residues. Trimming removed 1 base at V and 3 bases at J, with 14 bases between. CDR3 bases read: TGTGCCAGCAGCTTAAACCACAGGGTTTTAACAGATACG. This encodes CASSLNHRVLTDT. The whole CDR3 protein is CASSLNHRVLTDTQYF.

Worth noting for this clone: The missing CDR3 end, 3 residues past where the read stops, is filled in from the germline J gene. The chain employs TRBV30 and TRBJ1-6; 7 bases match TRBD1. This CDR3 is built from 17 residues. Germline CDR1 GTSNPN, CDR2 SVGIG (reference sequence). With 0 bases clipped from V and 7 bases from J, the junction kept 12 bases outside the gene matches. The part of the CDR3 DNA that was read is TGTGCCTGGAGTGTAACGACAGGGAGTTTTACGAATTCACCC. Residues: CAWSVTTGSFTNSP. The whole CDR3 sequence reads CAWSVTTGSFTNSPLHF.

Concerning this clone itself: The CDR3 extends 3 residues past the end of the read, so its final part is completed from the germline J gene. The chain links TRBV7-2 to TRBJ2-7; D may correspond to TRBD1 or TRBD2 (5 bases each). V gave up 2 bases and J gave up 2 bases, with 13 bases separating them. Germline V gene sequence: CDR1 SGHTA, CDR2 FQGNSA. The CDR3 is made up of 15 amino acids. The sequenced CDR3 bases are TGTGCCAGCAGCTTATCTCGAGGGGCTACCTACGAG. Its translation: CASSLSRGATYE. The CDR3 reads in full as CASSLSRGATYEQYF.

On this clone: The observed sequence ends 3 residues before the CDR3 terminus, with the missing tail filled in from the germline J gene. V usage is TRBV20-1 and J usage is TRBJ2-5; 8 bases map to TRBD1. Germline lookup yields CDR1 DFQATT and CDR2 SNEGSKA (reference sequence). The CDR3 is 13 amino acids. With V trimmed by 1 base and J by 4 bases, 2 bases remained unmatched. The CDR3 here is CSARAGGAETQYF. The CDR3 DNA, read in part, is TGCAGTGCTAGAGCAGGGGGCGCAGAGACC.

Points on this clone: The read finishes 3 residues shy of the CDR3 end, and the germline J gene is used to complete it. The rearrangement joins TRBV18 to TRBJ1-4; the match to TRBD1 covers 10 bases. Looked up from germline, CDR1 is KGHSH and CDR2 is LQKENI. The CDR3 runs 19 residues. The sequenced CDR3 bases are TGTGCCAGCTCTTATTTCGTGGGACAGGGGCTATCTGGGGCCAACGTA. The encoded protein is CASSYFVGQGLSGANV. In full, the CDR3 is CASSYFVGQGLSGANVLFF.